One sample yielded the 10 T cell receptor beta chains listed below, sequenced in a study of cytomegalovirus exposure and HLA in healthy donors. Vbeta (60) and Jbeta (13) primers were used in the PCR. The table came from immunoSEQ multiplex PCR; TCRdb's copy has only in-frame clones and leaves some out. The table lists 130,000 or so clones. Material for sequencing was PBMCs. These receptors all stem from a woman aged 18-29 years in good health and CMV-seronegative.

This chain uses TRBV7-8 with TRBJ2-7; TRBD2 agrees at 13 bases. V lost 6 bases, J lost 2 bases, and 4 bases stayed unmatched. Germline lookup yields CDR1 SGHVS and CDR2 FQNEAQ. The CDR3 has 15 residues. In DNA form, the CDR3 reads TGTGCCAGCAGGCTACTAGCGGGAGGGACCTACGAGCAGTACTTC. Residues: CASRLLAGGTYEQYF.

This chain joins TRBV20-1 and TRBJ1-1; no reliable D call. CDR1 is DFQATT, CDR2 SNEGSKA, per germline (reference sequence). The ends were cut back, 6 bases at V and 5 bases at J, with 10 bases in the middle. This CDR3 comprises 11 residues. The CDR3 protein is CSAARGTEAFF. CDR3 nucleotides: TGCAGTGCCGCAAGAGGGACTGAAGCTTTCTTT.

Notes on this clone: A read error may account for a junction end that differs from germline. The rearrangement links TRBV9 to TRBJ2-6; tentative D call: TRBD1 (5 bases). Germline CDR1 reads SGDLS; CDR2 reads YYNGEE. The CDR3 covers 17 residues. The CDR3 DNA reads TGTGCCAGCAGCGTAGAGGTCCGAGGCTCTGGGGCCAACATCCTGACTTTC. Translation gives CASSVEVRGSGANILTF. Looking up the rest from reference TRBV9 and TRBJ2-6 gives the full variable domain: DSGVTQTPKHLITATGQRVTLRCSPRSGDLSVYWYQQSLDQGLQFLIQYYNGEERAKGNILERFSAQQFPDLHSELNLSSLELGDSALYFCASSVEVRGSGANILTFGAGSRLTVL.

The chain uses TRBV7-3 and TRBJ1-1, with unresolved D. Germline CDR1 and CDR2: SGHTA and FQGTGA. The CDR3 runs to 13 residues. The germline V and J ends were trimmed by 4 bases and 0 bases, with 6 bases remaining between them. The CDR3, as DNA: TGTGCCAGCAGCTCGAGCTTGAACACTGAAGCTTTCTTT. Amino acid sequence: CASSSSLNTEAFF.

The V gene is TRBV7-9, the J gene TRBJ2-2; TRBD2 agrees at 11 bases. This CDR3 spans 17 amino acids. The germline gives CDR1 SEHNR, CDR2 FQNEAQ (reference sequence). With 4 bases clipped from V and 3 bases from J, the junction kept 7 bases outside the gene matches. Here the CDR3 reads CASSSAGSGRDTGELFF. The CDR3 coding sequence is TGTGCCAGCAGCTCGGCTGGTAGCGGGAGGGACACCGGGGAGCTGTTTTTT.

This sequence joins TRBV19 and TRBJ1-1; D might be TRBD1 (5 bases). With 10 bases removed from V and 5 bases from J, the gap between germline ends came to 14 bases. Germline V CDR1 and CDR2: LNHDA, SQIVND (reference sequence). The CDR3 extends over 12 amino acids. The CDR3 nucleotides are TGTGCCACCGGGGCAGGGAGGACTGAAGCTTTCTTT. Protein sequence: CATGAGRTEAFF.

Details on this clone: At the DNA level, this CDR3 is encoded by other sequences in the same sample as well. The chain uses TRBV7-9 and TRBJ2-7; a possible D gene is TRBD1 (6 bases). The V end lost 4 bases, the J end lost 3 bases, and 7 bases lay between the germline ends. CDR3 length equals 12 residues. CDR1 and CDR2 (germline): SEHNR, FQNEAQ (reference sequence). The CDR3 DNA reads as TGTGCCAGCAGCTCACAGGGCTACGAGCAGTACTTC. Translated, it gives CASSSQGYEQYF. The whole variable domain, filled in from reference TRBV7-9 and TRBJ2-7, reads DTGVSQNPRHKITKRGQNVTFRCDPISEHNRLYWYRQTLGQGPEFLTYFQNEAQLEKSRLLSDRFSAERPKGSFSTLEIQRTEQGDSAMYLCASSSQGYEQYFGPGTRLTVT.

J is TRBJ2-1 and V is TRBV4-3, with D maybe TRBD2 (6 bases). V was pared by 2 bases and J by 0 bases, with 11 bases between. The CDR3 spans 16 residues. Germline loops: CDR1 LGHNA, CDR2 YSLEER. The chain's CDR3 is CASSQLAQSSYNEQFF. In DNA form, the CDR3 reads TGCGCCAGCAGCCAACTAGCGCAGAGCTCCTACAATGAGCAGTTCTTC.

The chain employs TRBV7-9 and TRBJ1-2; 7 bases align to TRBD1. The CDR3 is 15 amino acids. Germline CDR1 SEHNR, CDR2 FQNEAQ (reference sequence). The V and J ends lost 5 bases and 7 bases, in that order; junction bases with no gene match: 13. CDR3 amino acids: CASSPLTGRYAGYTF. For the CDR3, the DNA is TGTGCCAGCAGCCCCCTGACAGGGCGGTACGCTGGCTACACCTTC.

The rearrangement uses TRBV6-1 and TRBJ1-3, with unresolved D. Trimming shortened V by 0 bases and J by 7 bases, and 13 bases separated the two germline ends. This CDR3 region has 15 residues. Germline-derived CDR1 and CDR2 are MNHNS and SASEGT. Here the CDR3 reads CASSEARGPFNTIYF. The CDR3 DNA follows: TGTGCCAGCAGTGAAGCCCGGGGTCCCTTCAACACCATATATTTT.